This T cell receptor (beta chain) appears in the sequencing data of a study of identical twins. TCRdb itself ran the 5' RACE reads through MiXCR, one entry per CDR3 protein. This repertoire shows approximately 410,000 distinct CDR3 sequences, approximately 17% found once; its top ten account for around 10%. Trimming took 4 bases from V and 8 from J; bases not matched to a gene: 15. Germline V gene data show CDR1 as SEHNR and CDR2 as FQNEAQ (reference sequence). There are 17 residues in the CDR3. This clonotype was counted ten times or more. No antigen is known for it. Broader study findings: Models, which agreed with sharing between unrelated individuals, nonetheless underestimated the out-of-frame TCR alpha sharing seen in monozygotic twins. Twins' surplus sharing was weaker for beta out-of-frame sequences. Out-of-frame alpha sequences common to twins exhibited a surplus of low generation probability.

What was sequenced was naive T cells sorted from blood. The rearrangement joins TRBV7-9 to TRBJ2-1; 9 bases line up with TRBD1. This sequence was found in a man between 45 and 60 years old in good health. CDR3 DNA: TGTGCCAGCAGCTCCCCATCTTGGGACAGGGCTGGAGATGAGCAGTTCTTC. It translates to CASSSPSWDRAGDEQFF.